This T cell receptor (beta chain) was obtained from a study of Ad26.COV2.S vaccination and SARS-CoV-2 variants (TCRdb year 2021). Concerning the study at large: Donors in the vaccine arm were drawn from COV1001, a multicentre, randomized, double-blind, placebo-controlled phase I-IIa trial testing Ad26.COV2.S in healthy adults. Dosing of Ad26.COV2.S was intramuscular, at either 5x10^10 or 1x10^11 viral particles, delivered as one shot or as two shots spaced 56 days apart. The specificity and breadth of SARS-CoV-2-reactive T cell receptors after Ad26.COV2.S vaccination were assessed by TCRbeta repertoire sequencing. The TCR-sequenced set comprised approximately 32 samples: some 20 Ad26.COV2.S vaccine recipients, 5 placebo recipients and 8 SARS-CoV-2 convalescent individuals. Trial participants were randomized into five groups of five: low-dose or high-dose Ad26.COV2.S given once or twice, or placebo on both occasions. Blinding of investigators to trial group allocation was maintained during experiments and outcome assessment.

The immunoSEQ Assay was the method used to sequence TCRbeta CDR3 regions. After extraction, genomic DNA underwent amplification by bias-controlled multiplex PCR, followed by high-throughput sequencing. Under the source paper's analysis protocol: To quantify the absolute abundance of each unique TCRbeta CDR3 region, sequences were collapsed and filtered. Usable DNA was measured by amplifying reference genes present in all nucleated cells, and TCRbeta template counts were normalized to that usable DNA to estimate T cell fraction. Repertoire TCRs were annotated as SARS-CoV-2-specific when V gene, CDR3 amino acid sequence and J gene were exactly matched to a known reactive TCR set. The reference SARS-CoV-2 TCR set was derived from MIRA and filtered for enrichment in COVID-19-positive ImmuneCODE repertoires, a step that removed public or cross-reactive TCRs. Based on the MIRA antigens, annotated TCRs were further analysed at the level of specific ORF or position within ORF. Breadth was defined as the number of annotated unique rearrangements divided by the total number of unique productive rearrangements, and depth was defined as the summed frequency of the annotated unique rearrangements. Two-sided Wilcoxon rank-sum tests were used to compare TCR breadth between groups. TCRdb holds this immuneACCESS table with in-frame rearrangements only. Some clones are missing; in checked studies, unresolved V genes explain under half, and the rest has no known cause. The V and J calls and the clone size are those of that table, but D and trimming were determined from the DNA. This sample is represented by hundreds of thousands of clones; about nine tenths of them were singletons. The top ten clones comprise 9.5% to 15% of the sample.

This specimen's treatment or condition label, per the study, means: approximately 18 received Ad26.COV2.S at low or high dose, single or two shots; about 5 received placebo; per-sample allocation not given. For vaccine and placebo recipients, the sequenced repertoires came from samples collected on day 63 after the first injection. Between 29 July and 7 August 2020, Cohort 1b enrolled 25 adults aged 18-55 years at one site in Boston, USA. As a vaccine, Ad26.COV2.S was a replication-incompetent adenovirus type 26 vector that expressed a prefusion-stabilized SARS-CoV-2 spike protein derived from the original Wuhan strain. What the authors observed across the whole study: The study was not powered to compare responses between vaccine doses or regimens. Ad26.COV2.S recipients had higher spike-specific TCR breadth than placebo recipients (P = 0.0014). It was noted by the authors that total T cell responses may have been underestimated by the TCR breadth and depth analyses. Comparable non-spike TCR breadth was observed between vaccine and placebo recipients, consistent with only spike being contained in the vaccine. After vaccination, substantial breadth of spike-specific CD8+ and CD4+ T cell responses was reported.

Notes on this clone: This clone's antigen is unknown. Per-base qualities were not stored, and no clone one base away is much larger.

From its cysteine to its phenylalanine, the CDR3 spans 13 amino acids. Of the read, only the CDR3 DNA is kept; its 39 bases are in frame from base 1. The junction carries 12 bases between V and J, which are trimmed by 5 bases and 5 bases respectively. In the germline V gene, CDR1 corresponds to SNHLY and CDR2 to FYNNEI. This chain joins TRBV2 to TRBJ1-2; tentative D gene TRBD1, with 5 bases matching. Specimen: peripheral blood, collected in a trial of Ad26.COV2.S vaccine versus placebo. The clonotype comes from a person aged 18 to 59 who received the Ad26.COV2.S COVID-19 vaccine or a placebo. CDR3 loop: CASSSDRFYGYTF. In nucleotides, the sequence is TGTGCCAGCAGTTCTGACAGATTTTATGGCTACACCTTC.